The 21 T cell receptor beta chains in this list originate from one sample, sequenced in a study of a mutant IDH1 vaccine in newly diagnosed glioma. Libraries were prepared by immunoSEQ multiplex PCR; TCRdb keeps only in-frame clonotypes and omits some of them. The sample lists tens of thousands of clones, roughly 89% occurring once. The sample's time point: week 11, during vaccination. Every vaccination contained 300 ug of the mutant IDH1 20-mer peptide and was paired with topical imiquimod. Which antigens these TCRs recognize remains unknown. This sample comprised PBMCs, obtained from a glioma patient whose treatment included an IDH1 peptide vaccine. All receptors derive from a woman in her thirties or forties with glioma.

This clone was counted a few times. In nucleotides, the CDR3 is TGTGCCAGTAGCGGACAGCACAATCAGCCCCAGCATTTT. It codes for CASSGQHNQPQHF. The chain couples TRBV19 to TRBJ1-5; maybe TRBD1 (6 bases). CDR3 length: 13 amino acids. V was pared by 6 bases and J by 3 bases, with 9 bases between. The germline CDR1 and CDR2 sequences are LNHDA and SQIVND (reference sequence).

V gene TRBV5-1 combines with J gene TRBJ2-1; TRBD2 matches at 12 bases. The CDR3 extends over 16 amino acids. The germline V gene encodes CDR1 SGHRS and CDR2 YFSETQ. Losses at the gene ends were 4 bases for V and 4 bases for J; bases not matched to a gene: 6. CDR3 bases: TGCGCCAGCAGCGAAGCTAGCGGGAGGGCATACAATGAGCAGTTCTTC. Protein product: CASSEASGRAYNEQFF.

V gene TRBV2 combines with J gene TRBJ1-5, with TRBD1 identical over 8 bases. V gave up 6 bases and J gave up 1 base; unmatched junction bases: 11. The CDR3 length is 17 residues. The germline V gene has CDR1 SNHLY and CDR2 FYNNEI. The CDR3 DNA is TGTGCCAGCAGCTACAAACCAGGGGGCCCAAGCAATCAGCCCCAGCATTTT. Its translation: CASSYKPGGPSNQPQHF.

The chain links TRBV6-5 to TRBJ2-7; maybe TRBD1 (8 bases). Looked up from germline, CDR1 is MNHEY and CDR2 is SVGAGI. Between the trimmed V and J ends, which lost 10 bases and 0 bases, there was a span of 16 bases. There are 14 residues in the CDR3. The CDR3 DNA is TGTGCCACCAGAGCGGGGACAGGCTCCTACGAGCAGTACTTC. Translated: CATRAGTGSYEQYF.

This clone was found once. The chain carries TRBV18 and TRBJ1-4; D may be TRBD1 (6 bases). This CDR3 spans 13 amino acids. V lost 8 bases, J lost 4 bases, and 11 bases lay in between. Per the germline V gene, CDR1 is KGHSH and CDR2 is LQKENI. The CDR3 coding sequence is TGTGCCAGCGTCGGGGGGCTTAATGAAAAACTGTTTTTT. This sequence encodes CASVGGLNEKLFF.

J is TRBJ2-3 and V is TRBV10-3; tentative D call: TRBD2 (5 bases). Germline lookup yields CDR1 ENHRY and CDR2 SYGVKD. V was shortened by 2 bases and J by 0 bases, with 6 bases between the two germline ends. This CDR3 has 14 residues. The CDR3 protein is CAISERTSTDTQYF. Written as DNA, the CDR3 is TGTGCCATCAGTGAGCGGACTAGCACAGATACGCAGTATTTT.

This chain links TRBV5-1 with TRBJ2-7; TRBD2 aligns across 12 bases. This CDR3 is built from 17 residues. V lost 2 bases to trimming and J lost 0 bases; unmatched junction nucleotides: 6. Per germline, CDR1 SGHRS and CDR2 YFSETQ. CDR3 in DNA: TGCGCCAGCAGCTTAACTAGCGGGAGGTCTCACTCCTACGAGCAGTACTTC. Its translation: CASSLTSGRSHSYEQYF.

This chain uses TRBV7-8 with TRBJ2-7; TRBD2 might be the D (6 bases). Germline CDR1 SGHVS, CDR2 FQNEAQ. This CDR3 has 13 residues. The ends were cut back, 1 base at V and 5 bases at J, with 9 bases in the middle. CDR3 sequence (DNA): TGTGCCAGCAGCTTAGGACCGGGAGACGAGCAGTACTTC. Translating gives CASSLGPGDEQYF.

The V gene is TRBV2, the J gene TRBJ1-2, with 11 bases aligning to TRBD1. The CDR3 sequence is 14 residues long. The J segment lost 8 bases and the V segment lost 2 bases, leaving 4 bases of the junction unmatched. CDR1 is SNHLY, CDR2 FYNNEI, per germline. The CDR3 spells CASSELDRGHGYTF. The DNA of the CDR3 is TGTGCCAGCAGTGAATTGGACAGGGGGCACGGCTACACCTTC.

The chain links TRBV19 to TRBJ1-1; TRBD1 might be the D (6 bases). V was trimmed by 7 bases and J by 0 bases, leaving 15 bases between them. CDR1 is LNHDA, CDR2 SQIVND, per germline (reference sequence). The CDR3 consists of 15 residues. The CDR3 loop is CASTDGQTLNTEAFF. The DNA for the CDR3 is TGTGCCAGTACTGACGGACAGACATTGAACACTGAAGCTTTCTTT.

The chain employs TRBV5-1 and TRBJ1-2, with D hard to call. In germline, CDR1 is SGHRS, CDR2 YFSETQ. Trimming removed 0 bases at V and 4 bases at J, with 7 bases between. The CDR3 is 13 amino acids. The CDR3 DNA reads as TGCGCCAGCAGCTTGGTACCAGTCTATGGCTACACCTTC. Translation gives CASSLVPVYGYTF.

The J gene is TRBJ1-1, the V gene TRBV14, with no clear D. This CDR3 spans 13 amino acids. The germline V and J ends were trimmed by 6 bases and 0 bases, with 8 bases remaining between them. Germline V gives CDR1 SGHDN, CDR2 FVKESK. The CDR3: CASSRSLNTEAFF. CDR3 nucleotide sequence: TGTGCCAGCAGTAGAAGTCTGAACACTGAAGCTTTCTTT. The full variable domain, its missing parts supplied by reference TRBV14 and TRBJ1-1, is EAGVTQFPSHSVIEKGQTVTLRCDPISGHDNLYWYRRVMGKEIKFLLHFVKESKQDESGMPNNRFLAERTGGTYSTLKVQPAELEDSGVYFCASSRSLNTEAFFGQGTRLTVV.

This chain joins TRBV18 and TRBJ2-3; TRBD1 agrees at 11 bases. Germline CDR1 KGHSH, CDR2 LQKENI. V shed 6 bases and J 3 bases; nucleotides not matched to a gene: 8. The CDR3 runs to 16 residues. Here the CDR3 DNA reads TGTGCCAGCTCCCCATCTGGACAGGGGGCGACAGATACGCAGTATTTT. Its translation: CASSPSGQGATDTQYF.

V usage is TRBV20-1 and J usage is TRBJ1-1; perhaps TRBD1 as D (5 bases). Germline CDR1 is DFQATT and CDR2 is SNEGSKA (reference sequence). Trimming took off 6 bases at V and 11 bases at J, with 16 bases between the two ends. The CDR3 runs to 11 residues. The CDR3 DNA reads TGCAGTGCGCAGGACGGGACCAGGGCTTTCTTT. This gives the protein CSAQDGTRAFF.

A single count supports this clone. The CDR3 DNA is TGTGCCAGCAGTGAGAGTATGGCGCAGATGACCCAGTACTTC. Amino acid sequence: CASSESMAQMTQYF. V and J are TRBV2 and TRBJ2-5; D gene unclear. CDR3 length: 14 residues. Germline values: CDR1 SNHLY, CDR2 FYNNEI. The V and J ends lost 3 bases and 7 bases respectively, with 15 bases between them. The full variable domain, rest sourced from reference TRBV2 and TRBJ2-5, is EPEVTQTPSHQVTQMGQEVILRCVPISNHLYFYWYRQILGQKVEFLVSFYNNEISEKSEIFDDQFSVERPDGSNFTLKIRSTKLEDSAMYFCASSESMAQMTQYFGPGTRLLVL.

The CDR3 spells CASSQGGSSYNEQFF. CDR3 DNA: TGCGCCAGCAGCCAAGGTGGTAGCAGCTACAATGAGCAGTTCTTC. V is TRBV4-3 and J is TRBJ2-1, with D unresolved. The CDR3 is 15 residues long. Trimming took off 1 base at V and 3 bases at J, with 10 bases between the two ends. Germline V gene data show CDR1 as LGHNA and CDR2 as YSLEER.

V usage is TRBV18 and J usage is TRBJ1-6; D possibly corresponds to TRBD1 (5 bases). V lost 5 bases to trimming and J lost 10 bases, with 12 bases between them. CDR1 is KGHSH and CDR2 is LQKENI in the germline V gene. The CDR3 consists of 13 residues. The CDR3 region is CASSERGRSPLHF. In DNA, the CDR3 is TGTGCCAGCTCAGAGAGGGGCCGGTCACCCCTCCACTTT.

V and J are TRBV6-1 and TRBJ2-5; 8 positions match TRBD1. Germline loops: CDR1 MNHNS, CDR2 SASEGT. This CDR3 spans 14 amino acids. Trimming took 7 bases from V and 5 from J; bases not matched to a gene: 9. The CDR3 protein is CASMTRGLWETQYF. CDR3 nucleotides: TGTGCCAGCATGACCAGGGGGCTTTGGGAGACCCAGTACTTC.

The genes are TRBV4-3 and TRBJ1-1, with D possibly TRBD1 on 5 matching bases. Germline V gene data show CDR1 as LGHNA and CDR2 as YSLEER. The CDR3 is made up of 16 amino acids. The V and J ends lost 4 bases and 0 bases respectively, with 15 bases between them. The CDR3, as DNA: TGCGCCAGCAGCCCGGTCCCGACAGTAATGAACACTGAAGCTTTCTTT. Its translation: CASSPVPTVMNTEAFF.

This clone was observed once. The chain employs TRBV15 and TRBJ1-1; TRBD1 might be the D (6 bases). V lost 3 bases, J lost 4 bases, and 18 bases lay in between. The germline V gene has CDR1 LNHNV and CDR2 YYDKDF (reference sequence). CDR3 length: 16 amino acids. The CDR3 DNA sequence: TGTGCCACCAGCAGTTACGGGGGGCGACGAGGCACTGAAGCTTTCTTT. This translates into CATSSYGGRRGTEAFF.

The count of this clone is one. The rearrangement joins TRBV27 to TRBJ1-2; 7 nucleotides match TRBD1. The CDR3 has 14 amino acids. The V gene's germline CDR1 is MNHEY and CDR2 SMNVEV (reference sequence). J was trimmed by 5 bases and V by 2 bases; bases with no gene match: 5. CDR3 coding DNA: TGTGCCAGCAGTTTAAGGGGGCGAGGGTATGGCTACACCTTC. As protein: CASSLRGRGYGYTF.